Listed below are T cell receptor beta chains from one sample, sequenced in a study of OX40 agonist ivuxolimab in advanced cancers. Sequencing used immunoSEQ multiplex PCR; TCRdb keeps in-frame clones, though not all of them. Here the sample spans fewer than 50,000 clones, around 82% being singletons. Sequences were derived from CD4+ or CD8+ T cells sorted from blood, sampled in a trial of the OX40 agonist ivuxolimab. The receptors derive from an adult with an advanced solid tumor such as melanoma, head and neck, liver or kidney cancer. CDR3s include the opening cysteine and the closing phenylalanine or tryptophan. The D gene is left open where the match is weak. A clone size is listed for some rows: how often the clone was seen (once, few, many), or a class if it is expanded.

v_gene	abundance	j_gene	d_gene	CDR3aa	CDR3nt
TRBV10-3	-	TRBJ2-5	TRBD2	CAISESKRDSQETQYF	TGTGCCATCAGTGAGTCGAAGCGGGACTCACAAGAGACCCAGTACTTC
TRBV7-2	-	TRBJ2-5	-	CASSLAGGGETQYF	TGTGCCAGCAGCTTAGCGGGAGGCGGAGAGACCCAGTACTTC
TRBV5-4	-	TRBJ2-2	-	CASGEDPGNVYTGELFF	TGTGCCAGCGGCGAAGATCCGGGAAACGTATACACCGGGGAGCTGTTTTTT
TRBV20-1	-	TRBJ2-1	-	CSATAFNEQFF	TGCAGTGCCACAGCCTTCAATGAGCAGTTCTTC
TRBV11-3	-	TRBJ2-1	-	CASSPRSSYNEQFF	TGTGCCAGCAGCCCCCGAAGCTCCTACAATGAGCAGTTCTTC
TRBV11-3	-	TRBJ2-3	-	CASSPEFPQDTDTQYF	TGTGCCAGCAGCCCAGAGTTCCCTCAGGACACAGATACGCAGTATTTT
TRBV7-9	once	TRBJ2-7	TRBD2	CASSLGGRMAYEQYF	TGTGCCAGCAGCTTAGGCGGGAGGATGGCGTACGAGCAGTACTTC
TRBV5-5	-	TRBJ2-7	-	CASSKSSTLGEQYF	TGTGCCAGCAGCAAATCTTCCACTCTGGGCGAGCAGTACTTC
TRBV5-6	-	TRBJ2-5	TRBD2	CASGHTSGRAVLGETQYF	TGTGCCAGCGGCCATACTAGCGGGAGGGCCGTATTGGGAGAGACCCAGTACTTC
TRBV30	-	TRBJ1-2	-	CAWSPQGLYGYTF	TGTGCCTGGAGTCCACAGGGCCTCTATGGCTACACCTTC
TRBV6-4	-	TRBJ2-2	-	CASSDHRRVGTGELFF	TGTGCCAGCAGTGACCACCGACGGGTGGGAACCGGGGAGCTGTTTTTT
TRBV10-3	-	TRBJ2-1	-	CAISDLGGNEQFF	TGTGCCATCAGTGATTTGGGGGGCAATGAGCAGTTCTTC
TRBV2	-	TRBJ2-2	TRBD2	CASTDGLAENTGELFF	TGTGCCAGCACTGATGGACTAGCGGAGAACACCGGGGAGCTGTTTTTT
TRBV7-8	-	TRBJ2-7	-	CASSLAIQVGPYEQYF	TGTGCCAGCAGCTTAGCCATCCAGGTAGGCCCCTACGAGCAGTACTTC
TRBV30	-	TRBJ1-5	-	CAWSVPRVSNQPQHF	TGTGCCTGGAGTGTACCGCGGGTCAGCAATCAGCCCCAGCATTTT
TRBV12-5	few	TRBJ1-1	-	CASGLDNEAFF	TGTGCTAGTGGTTTGGACAATGAAGCTTTCTTT
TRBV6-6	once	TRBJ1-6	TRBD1	CASRPQGDRNSPLHF	TGTGCCAGCAGACCTCAGGGGGACAGAAATTCACCCCTCCACTTT
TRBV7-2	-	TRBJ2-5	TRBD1	CASSTSTGFQETQYF	TGTGCCAGCAGCACTTCGACAGGGTTCCAAGAGACCCAGTACTTC
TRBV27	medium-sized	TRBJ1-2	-	CAVSVGAPGVYGYTF	TGTGCCGTCTCGGTGGGGGCCCCCGGAGTCTATGGCTACACCTTC
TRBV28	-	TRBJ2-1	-	CASSLDRYNEQFF	TGTGCCAGCAGTTTGGACCGTTACAATGAGCAGTTCTTC
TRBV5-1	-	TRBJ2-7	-	CASSFQGSFSYEQYF	TGCGCCAGCAGCTTCCAGGGGAGCTTCTCCTACGAGCAGTACTTC
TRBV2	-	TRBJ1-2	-	CASSRDINYGYTF	TGTGCCAGCAGCCGGGACATCAACTATGGCTACACCTTC
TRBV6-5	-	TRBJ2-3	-	CASSYRGAANTQYF	TGTGCCAGCAGTTACCGAGGGGCAGCCAATACGCAGTATTTT
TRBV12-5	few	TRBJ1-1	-	CASGLTSPGRRMNTEAFF	TGTGCTAGTGGTTTGACGTCCCCAGGGAGGAGAATGAACACTGAAGCTTTCTTT
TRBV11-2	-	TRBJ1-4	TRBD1	CASSSPGQGVSTNEKLFF	TGTGCCAGCAGCTCGCCGGGACAGGGAGTTTCAACTAATGAAAAACTGTTTTTT
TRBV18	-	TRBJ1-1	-	CASSPVQEMNTEAFF	TGTGCCAGCTCACCCGTACAGGAGATGAACACTGAAGCTTTCTTT
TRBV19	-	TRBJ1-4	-	CASRHRGATNEKLFF	TGTGCCAGTAGGCACCGGGGGGCAACTAATGAAAAACTGTTTTTT
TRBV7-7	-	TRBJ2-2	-	CASSTLRGELFF	TGTGCCAGCAGCACCCTGCGGGGGGAGCTGTTTTTT
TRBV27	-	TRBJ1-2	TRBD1	CASSLRTGERWDYGYTF	TGTGCCAGCAGTCTACGGACAGGGGAAAGGTGGGACTATGGCTACACCTTC
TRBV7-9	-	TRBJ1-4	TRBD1	CASSPNRGTGEKLFF	TGTGCCAGCAGCCCAAACAGGGGAACAGGAGAAAAACTGTTTTTT
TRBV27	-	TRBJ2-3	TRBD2	CASSTTSRRHTDTQYF	TGTGCCAGCAGCACGACTAGCCGGCGGCACACAGATACGCAGTATTTT
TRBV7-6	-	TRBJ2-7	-	CASSLGTAYEQYF	TGTGCCAGCAGCTTAGGGACGGCCTACGAGCAGTACTTC
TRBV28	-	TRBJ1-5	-	CASSSRAFVTASNSNQPQHF	TGTGCCAGCAGTTCCCGGGCGTTCGTGACAGCGTCGAATAGCAATCAGCCCCAGCATTTT
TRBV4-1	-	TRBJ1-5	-	CASSQITWDQPQHF	TGCGCCAGCAGCCAAATCACATGGGATCAGCCCCAGCATTTT
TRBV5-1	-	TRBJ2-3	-	CASSFAQGGTDTQYF	TGCGCCAGCAGCTTTGCGCAGGGCGGCACAGATACGCAGTATTTT
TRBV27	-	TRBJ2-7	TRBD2	CASSQIAGRSYEQYF	TGTGCCAGCAGCCAGATAGCGGGACGATCCTACGAGCAGTACTTC
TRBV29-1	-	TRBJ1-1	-	CSVEGEAYEAFF	TGCAGCGTTGAGGGTGAAGCTTATGAAGCTTTCTTT
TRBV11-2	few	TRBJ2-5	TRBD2	CASRALAGVETQYF	TGTGCCAGCAGGGCACTAGCGGGAGTGGAGACCCAGTACTTC
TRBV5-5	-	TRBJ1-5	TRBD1	CASSLAGTANQPQHF	TGTGCCAGCAGCTTGGCCGGGACAGCAAATCAGCCCCAGCATTTT
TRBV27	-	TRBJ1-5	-	CASSTGTTIRGPQHF	TGTGCCAGCAGCACAGGGACAACTATAAGGGGGCCCCAGCATTTT
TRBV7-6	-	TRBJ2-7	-	CASSLGIGEHEQYF	TGTGCCAGCAGCCTCGGAATCGGTGAGCACGAGCAGTACTTC
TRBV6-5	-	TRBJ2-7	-	CASSIQWGYEQYF	TGTGCCAGCAGTATCCAGTGGGGTTACGAGCAGTACTTC
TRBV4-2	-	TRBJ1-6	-	CASSLEGGALSGSPLHF	TGTGCCAGCAGCCTAGAGGGAGGGGCACTATCTGGGTCACCCCTCCACTTT
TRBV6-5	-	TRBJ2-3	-	CASRGQGPTDTQYF	TGTGCCAGCAGGGGCCAGGGCCCCACAGATACGCAGTATTTT
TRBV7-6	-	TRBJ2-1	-	CASSLEPDRAGQFF	TGTGCCAGCAGCTTAGAACCCGACCGGGCAGGGCAGTTCTTC
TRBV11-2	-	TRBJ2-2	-	CASSLEPGTSGYTGELFF	TGTGCCAGCAGCTTAGAACCGGGGACATCAGGGTACACCGGGGAGCTGTTTTTT
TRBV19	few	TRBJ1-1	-	CASSIVVDRASNTEAFF	TGTGCCAGTAGTATAGTGGTGGACCGGGCCTCTAACACTGAAGCTTTCTTT
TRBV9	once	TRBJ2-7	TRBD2	CASSVGRGDYEQYF	TGTGCCAGCAGCGTGGGGCGGGGGGACTACGAGCAGTACTTC
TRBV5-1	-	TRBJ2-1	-	CASSLLGEWQFF	TGCGCCAGCAGCTTATTGGGTGAGTGGCAGTTCTTC
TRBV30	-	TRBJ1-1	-	CAWSVLGAAFF	TGTGCCTGGAGTGTCCTGGGGGCCGCTTTCTTT
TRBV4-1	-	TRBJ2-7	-	CASSQEERGYDYEQYF	TGCGCCAGCAGCCAAGAGGAGCGAGGTTACGACTACGAGCAGTACTTC
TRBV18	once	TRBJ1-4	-	CASSPPQGSNEKLFF	TGTGCCAGCTCACCACCCCAGGGTAGTAATGAAAAACTGTTTTTT
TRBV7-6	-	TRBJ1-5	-	CASSLAIDNQPQHF	TGTGCCAGCAGCTTAGCGATAGACAATCAGCCCCAGCATTTT